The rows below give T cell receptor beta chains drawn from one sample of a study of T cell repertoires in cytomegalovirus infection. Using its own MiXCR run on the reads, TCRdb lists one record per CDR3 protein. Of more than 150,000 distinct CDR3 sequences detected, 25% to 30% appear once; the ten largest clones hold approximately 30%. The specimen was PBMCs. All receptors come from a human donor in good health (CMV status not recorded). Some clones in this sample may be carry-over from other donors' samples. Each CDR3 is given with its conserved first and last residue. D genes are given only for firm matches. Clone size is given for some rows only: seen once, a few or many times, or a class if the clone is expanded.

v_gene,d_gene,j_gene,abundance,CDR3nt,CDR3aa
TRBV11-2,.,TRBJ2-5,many,TGTGCCAGCAGCCCCGAGACAACAAGACTAGGGACCCAGTACTTC,CASSPETTRLGTQYF
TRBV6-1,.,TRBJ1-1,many,TGTGCCAGCAGTCCCCACCAGCAGGGGCTTTTATACACTGAAGCTTTCTTT,CASSPHQQGLLYTEAFF
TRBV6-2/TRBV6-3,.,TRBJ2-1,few,TGTGCCAGCAGTCGACTCTCGAGCTCCTACAATGAGCAGTTCTTC,CASSRLSSSYNEQFF
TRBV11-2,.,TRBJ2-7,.,TGTGCCAGCAGCTCCGACAGACCCTATGAGCAGTACTTC,CASSSDRPYEQYF
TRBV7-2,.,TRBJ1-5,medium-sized,TGTGCCAGCAGCTCGCAGGGAGGTCAGCCCCAGCATTTT,CASSSQGGQPQHF
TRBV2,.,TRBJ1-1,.,TGTGCCAGTCAGGGAATTACTGAAGCTTTCTTT,CASQGITEAFF
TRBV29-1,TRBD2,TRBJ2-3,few,TGCAGCGTTGCGGCTAGCGGGGGGCTAGATACGCAGTATTTT,CSVAASGGLDTQYF
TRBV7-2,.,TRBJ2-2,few,TGTGCCAGCAGCTTACCTCTGGGGGGCGGGGAGCTGTTTTTT,CASSLPLGGGELFF
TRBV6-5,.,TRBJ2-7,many,TGTGCCAGCAGTTACTCCGGGTGGGTGGCTGAAAGGGACGAGCAGTACTTC,CASSYSGWVAERDEQYF
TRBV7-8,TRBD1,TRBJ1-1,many,TGTGCCAGCAGCAATTCCAGGGGGCGGTACACTGAAGCTTTCTTT,CASSNSRGRYTEAFF
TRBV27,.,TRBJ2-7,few,TGTGCCAGCAGTTCCAAATACGACAGTTCCTCCTACGAGCAGTACTTC,CASSSKYDSSSYEQYF
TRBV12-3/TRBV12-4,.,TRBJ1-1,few,TGTGCCAGCAGTTTCCTAGGGATGAACACTGAAGCTTTCTTT,CASSFLGMNTEAFF
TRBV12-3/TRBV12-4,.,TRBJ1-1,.,TGTGCCAGCAGTTCCAGAGGGACCACCAACACTGAAGCTTTCTTT,CASSSRGTTNTEAFF
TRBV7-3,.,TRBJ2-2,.,TGTGCCAGCAGCTTAATTGGGAGCGGGGAGCTGTTTTTT,CASSLIGSGELFF
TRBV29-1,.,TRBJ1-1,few,TGCAGCGTTGAATTTAGGCTGAACACTGAAGCTTTCTTT,CSVEFRLNTEAFF
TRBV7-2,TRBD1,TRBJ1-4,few,TGTGCCAGCAGCCCGGGGGAACGGACAGGGGATGAAAAACTCTTTTTT,CASSPGERTGDEKLFF